One sample yielded the 5 T cell receptor beta chains listed below, sequenced in a study of T cell responses to AZD1222 COVID-19 vaccine. Here immunoSEQ multiplex PCR was the method, and the copy in TCRdb shows in-frame clones only, minus some. There are approximately 140,000 clones in the sample; 93% occur only once, and over 0.85% lies in the top ten. The specimen comprised peripheral blood, sampled on day 0 of MenACWY control vaccination. These receptors were collected from an adult in good health.

The genes are TRBV6-5 and TRBJ1-2; maybe TRBD1 (5 bases). V was clipped by 2 bases and J by 3 bases, with 13 bases between them. Germline CDR1 is MNHEY and CDR2 is SVGAGI. This CDR3 contains 15 residues. The CDR3 is CASSYARGGDYGYTF. The CDR3, as DNA: TGTGCCAGCAGTTACGCTAGGGGTGGGGACTATGGCTACACCTTC.

CDR3 DNA: TGTGCCAGCAGGACTAGCGGCACCTACGAGCAGTACTTC. Protein sequence: CASRTSGTYEQYF. The chain links TRBV12-3 or TRBV12-4 to TRBJ2-7; 9 bases are a match to TRBD2. Germline trimming cut 6 bases from V and 2 bases from J; bases unmatched to any gene: 2. This CDR3 has 13 amino acids.

CDR3 DNA sequence: TGTGCCAGCAGCTTCGATCGACAGGGTGGCTACACCTTC. Amino acids: CASSFDRQGGYTF. This chain connects TRBV5-4 to TRBJ1-2, with 7 positions matching TRBD1. CDR3 size: 13 residues. The V gene's germline CDR1 is SGHNT and CDR2 YYREEE (reference sequence). V was clipped by 2 bases and J by 7 bases; unmatched bases: 5.

This clone was picked up one time. The gene calls are TRBV19 and TRBJ2-1, with a weak D call TRBD2 (6 bases). The CDR3 loop spans 16 amino acids. Germline-derived CDR1 and CDR2 are LNHDA and SQIVND (reference sequence). V dropped 6 bases and J dropped 7 bases, with 22 bases sitting between them. The CDR3 region has the DNA TGTGCCAGTAGCCTGCGGGGACGGCGACGAGTGAATGAGCAGTTCTTC. Its protein is CASSLRGRRRVNEQFF.

This chain connects TRBV6-1 to TRBJ1-2; D call uncertain. CDR1 and CDR2 (germline): MNHNS, SASEGT. The CDR3 spans 10 residues. The ends were cut back, 3 bases at V and 8 bases at J, with 4 bases in the middle. The CDR3 DNA reads as TGTGCCAGCAGTGATTACGGCTACACCTTC. Protein sequence: CASSDYGYTF.